This TCR beta chain comes out of a study of CD4 T cells in relation to SARS-CoV-2 and coronaviruses. With regard to this clone: Its antigen remains unknown.

Sequenced by immunoSEQ multiplex PCR; TCRdb stores in-frame clones only, minus some. This table holds approximately 37,000 clones, 70% to 90% found once. General study findings and limits: No crossreactivity against non-spike viral proteins was tested here.

Naive and memory CD4+ T cells were separated from cryopreserved PBMCs. Germline-derived CDR1 and CDR2 are MRHNA and SNTAGT. The CDR3 length is 15 residues. J lost 0 bases, V lost 6 bases, and 5 bases had no gene match. The source is an adult with COVID-19. This chain links TRBV6-4 with TRBJ1-5; 7 bases match TRBD1. The specimen sequenced was memory CD4+ T cells from PBMCs. The CDR3 DNA reads TGTGCCAGCAGAGAACAGGGGAATAGCAATCAGCCCCAGCATTTT. This gives the protein CASREQGNSNQPQHF.